This T cell receptor beta chain is from a study of spatial heterogeneity in lung cancer. TCR cDNA molecules were tagged individually, and each one carried a unique molecular identifier. TCRdb ran MiXCR on the 5' RACE reads and lists one entry per CDR3 protein. The sample comprises about 550 distinct CDR3 sequences, approximately 8.8% of which are singletons, and about 17% rests with the top ten. In this sample, this clonotype is medium-sized (0.01 to 0.1%). The junction departs from the called germline gene at one end, perhaps through a read error. This beta chain slipped into a library made for alpha chains as a stray read, so its size is not meaningful. The sample's time point: sample taken at primary tumor resection. The roughly 68 donors had untreated early-stage non-small cell lung cancer. No cell sorting; template was whole RNA from tumor, lung tissue or PBMC. The germline CDR1 and CDR2 sequences are MDHEN and SYDVKM. The CDR3 is 16 residues long.

This rearrangement joins TRBV28 to TRBJ2-1; D may be TRBD1 (5 bases). This clonotype was sampled from a female donor with early-stage non-small cell lung cancer. Sequenced here: normal lung tissue next to the tumor, sampled at surgery. DNA for the CDR3: TGTGCCAGCAGTTTGACGGCCCAGGGCCGGACCAATCAGCAGTTCTTC. It codes for CASSLTAQGRTNQQFF.